These T cell receptor beta chains were read from a single sample in a study of T and B cells in COVID-19 patients. Using its own MiXCR run on the multiplex PCR reads, TCRdb lists one record per CDR3 protein. The sample lists about 10,000 distinct CDR3 sequences, 33% occurring once. Sequencing was done on a sample of blood. The source is a human donor with active COVID-19. Each CDR3 is given with its conserved first and last residue. Fields, in order: clone size, D gene, V gene, J gene, CDR3 DNA, CDR3 protein. D genes are given only for firm matches. The size entry is marked missing in some rows and otherwise reads once, few, many or a size class.

clone size: -
D gene: -
V gene: TRBV6-5
J gene: TRBJ2-5
CDR3 DNA: TGTGCCAGCAGTTTGGCCCGATGGGAGACCCAGTACTTC
CDR3 protein: CASSLARWETQYF

clone size: few
D gene: -
V gene: TRBV12-3/TRBV12-4
J gene: TRBJ1-1
CDR3 DNA: TGTGCCAGCAGCCCATCAACTTTCGGCGGGCCCACTGAAGCTTTCTTT
CDR3 protein: CASSPSTFGGPTEAFF

clone size: medium-sized
D gene: -
V gene: TRBV29-1
J gene: TRBJ2-7
CDR3 DNA: TGCAGCTACTCCATAGGGAATCCCTACGAGCAGTACTTC
CDR3 protein: CSYSIGNPYEQYF

clone size: few
D gene: -
V gene: TRBV10-3
J gene: TRBJ2-7
CDR3 DNA: TGTGCCATCAGTGAGTCTCACGAGCAGTACTTC
CDR3 protein: CAISESHEQYF

clone size: medium-sized
D gene: -
V gene: TRBV5-5
J gene: TRBJ2-7
CDR3 DNA: TGTGCCAGCAGCTTAAACAGCTACGAGCAGTACTTC
CDR3 protein: CASSLNSYEQYF

clone size: medium-sized
D gene: -
V gene: TRBV19
J gene: TRBJ1-4
CDR3 DNA: TGTGCCAGTAGTATTCGCAGGGAAAGAACTAATGAAAAACTGTTTTTT
CDR3 protein: CASSIRRERTNEKLFF

clone size: few
D gene: -
V gene: TRBV20-1
J gene: TRBJ2-5
CDR3 DNA: TGCAGTGCTAGAGCCGCGTTGGCTTTAAAAGAGACCCAGTACTTC
CDR3 protein: CSARAALALKETQYF

clone size: medium-sized
D gene: TRBD1
V gene: TRBV12-3/TRBV12-4
J gene: TRBJ2-1
CDR3 DNA: TGTGCCAGCAGTCCCGCGGACAGGGTTACCTACAATGAGCAGTTCTTC
CDR3 protein: CASSPADRVTYNEQFF

clone size: few
D gene: -
V gene: TRBV12-3/TRBV12-4
J gene: TRBJ1-2
CDR3 DNA: TGTGCCAGCAGTCACAGGGTAGATGGCTACACCTTC
CDR3 protein: CASSHRVDGYTF

clone size: few
D gene: TRBD1
V gene: TRBV6-5
J gene: TRBJ1-6
CDR3 DNA: TGTGCCAGCAGTCCGTCTTCCACAGGGACAGCATATAATTCACCCCTCCACTTT
CDR3 protein: CASSPSSTGTAYNSPLHF

clone size: -
D gene: TRBD2
V gene: TRBV5-1
J gene: TRBJ2-7
CDR3 DNA: TGCACCAGCAGGGTAGGACTAGCGGGGGCCCGTCTCTACGAGCAGTACTTC
CDR3 protein: CTSRVGLAGARLYEQYF

clone size: -
D gene: -
V gene: TRBV7-2
J gene: TRBJ2-5
CDR3 DNA: TGTGCCAGCAGTCCGGGAGAGACCCAGTACTTC
CDR3 protein: CASSPGETQYF

clone size: medium-sized
D gene: -
V gene: TRBV19
J gene: TRBJ2-1
CDR3 DNA: TGTGCCAGTATATCTCGGACTTCTGCCGTCAATGAGCAGTTCTTC
CDR3 protein: CASISRTSAVNEQFF

clone size: medium-sized
D gene: -
V gene: TRBV30
J gene: TRBJ1-3
CDR3 DNA: TGTGCCTGGAGTCTACAGGCGAGAAACACCATATATTTT
CDR3 protein: CAWSLQARNTIYF

clone size: medium-sized
D gene: TRBD1
V gene: TRBV19
J gene: TRBJ1-2
CDR3 DNA: TGTGCCAGTAGGGGACAGGGAGAGGGCTACACCTTC
CDR3 protein: CASRGQGEGYTF

clone size: -
D gene: -
V gene: TRBV6-2/TRBV6-3
J gene: TRBJ1-1
CDR3 DNA: TGTGCCAGCAGCGTTCGACAGCTAACGAACACTGAAGCTTTCTTT
CDR3 protein: CASSVRQLTNTEAFF

clone size: -
D gene: -
V gene: TRBV15
J gene: TRBJ2-2
CDR3 DNA: TGTGCCACCAGCAGAGAGGGCTACACCGGGGAGCTGTTTTTT
CDR3 protein: CATSREGYTGELFF

clone size: few
D gene: TRBD1
V gene: TRBV6-6
J gene: TRBJ2-7
CDR3 DNA: TGTGCCAGCAGTAGAGGACAGGCCAGCTACGAGCAGTACTTC
CDR3 protein: CASSRGQASYEQYF

clone size: few
D gene: TRBD1
V gene: TRBV27
J gene: TRBJ2-7
CDR3 DNA: TGTGCCAGCAGTCCCAAAAACCTAGTACAGGGGGCTTACGAGCAGTACTTC
CDR3 protein: CASSPKNLVQGAYEQYF

clone size: medium-sized
D gene: TRBD2
V gene: TRBV19
J gene: TRBJ2-1
CDR3 DNA: TGTGCCAGTAGGGGGACTAACGGTTTCTCCTACAATGAGCAGTTCTTC
CDR3 protein: CASRGTNGFSYNEQFF

clone size: -
D gene: -
V gene: TRBV20-1
J gene: TRBJ2-3
CDR3 DNA: TGCAGTGCTAGAGGTGCGCGGGGAGCGGGCACAGATACGCAGTATTTT
CDR3 protein: CSARGARGAGTDTQYF

clone size: few
D gene: -
V gene: TRBV6-5
J gene: TRBJ2-1
CDR3 DNA: TGTGCCAGCAGTTACTCTGTCTATTCCGGGGCTGACTACAATGAGCAGTTCTTC
CDR3 protein: CASSYSVYSGADYNEQFF

clone size: few
D gene: -
V gene: TRBV12-3/TRBV12-4
J gene: TRBJ2-7
CDR3 DNA: TGTGCCAGCAGTTTAGTGCAGGGTGCCGAGCAGTACTTC
CDR3 protein: CASSLVQGAEQYF

clone size: -
D gene: -
V gene: TRBV6-5
J gene: TRBJ1-6
CDR3 DNA: TGTGCCAGCAGCCCGACACCTAATTCACCCCTCCACTTT
CDR3 protein: CASSPTPNSPLHF

clone size: once
D gene: TRBD1
V gene: TRBV29-1
J gene: TRBJ2-1
CDR3 DNA: TGCAGCGTTGACGATCGGGACAGGGTAGGCAATGAGCAGTTCTTC
CDR3 protein: CSVDDRDRVGNEQFF

clone size: -
D gene: -
V gene: TRBV20-1
J gene: TRBJ2-7
CDR3 DNA: TGCAGTGCCTTGGTCGGGGGAGGAGGCTCCTACGAGCAGTACTTC
CDR3 protein: CSALVGGGGSYEQYF

clone size: -
D gene: -
V gene: TRBV20-1
J gene: TRBJ2-3
CDR3 DNA: TGCAGTGCTAGATTCCCCTCTTTAGCGTCAGATACGCAGTATTTT
CDR3 protein: CSARFPSLASDTQYF

clone size: few
D gene: -
V gene: TRBV5-6
J gene: TRBJ2-1
CDR3 DNA: TGTGCCAGCAGCTTAGGTCCTGTGCTCAATGAGCAGTTCTTC
CDR3 protein: CASSLGPVLNEQFF

clone size: few
D gene: -
V gene: TRBV5-1
J gene: TRBJ2-1
CDR3 DNA: TGCGCCAGCAGTCCTCCTTACTCCTCCTACAATGAGCAGTTCTTC
CDR3 protein: CASSPPYSSYNEQFF

clone size: few
D gene: TRBD1
V gene: TRBV10-3
J gene: TRBJ1-6
CDR3 DNA: TGTGCCATCAGTGAGAGGGGGGGCTCGAAGACAGGGAGAGGGCTCTCACCCCTCCACTTT
CDR3 protein: CAISERGGSKTGRGLSPLHF

clone size: -
D gene: TRBD1
V gene: TRBV18
J gene: TRBJ1-2
CDR3 DNA: TGTGCCAGCTCACCTAAGACCGGGACAGCACACACCTTC
CDR3 protein: CASSPKTGTAHTF

clone size: -
D gene: TRBD1
V gene: TRBV6-1
J gene: TRBJ2-7
CDR3 DNA: TGTGCCAGCAAGGGGATAGACAGGGTGTCCTACGAGCAGTACTTC
CDR3 protein: CASKGIDRVSYEQYF

clone size: few
D gene: -
V gene: TRBV5-6
J gene: TRBJ1-1
CDR3 DNA: TGTGCCAGCAGCCGAGGACACACCGGCACTGAAGCTTTCTTT
CDR3 protein: CASSRGHTGTEAFF

clone size: few
D gene: TRBD2
V gene: TRBV7-2
J gene: TRBJ2-1
CDR3 DNA: TGTGCCAGCAGCATCGGGGGGGAACAGTTCTTC
CDR3 protein: CASSIGGEQFF

clone size: -
D gene: TRBD1
V gene: TRBV30
J gene: TRBJ1-6
CDR3 DNA: TGTGCCTGCGACAGGGAAGGGGGCGGCCATTCACCCCTCCACTTT
CDR3 protein: CACDREGGGHSPLHF

clone size: -
D gene: TRBD2
V gene: TRBV27
J gene: TRBJ2-3
CDR3 DNA: TGTGCCAGCACCCTAGGGACTAGCGGGGGGGATACGCAGTATTTT
CDR3 protein: CASTLGTSGGDTQYF

clone size: few
D gene: TRBD1
V gene: TRBV24-1
J gene: TRBJ2-7
CDR3 DNA: TGTGCCACCAGTGCTCGGGACAGGGACTACGAGCAGTACTTC
CDR3 protein: CATSARDRDYEQYF

clone size: -
D gene: -
V gene: TRBV6-4
J gene: TRBJ1-2
CDR3 DNA: TGTGCCAGCAGTGACTACTATGGCTACACCTTC
CDR3 protein: CASSDYYGYTF

clone size: -
D gene: -
V gene: TRBV28
J gene: TRBJ1-5
CDR3 DNA: TGTGCCACCTTAAACAAGGGTGGAGATCAGCCCCAGCATTTT
CDR3 protein: CATLNKGGDQPQHF

clone size: -
D gene: TRBD1
V gene: TRBV24-1
J gene: TRBJ1-2
CDR3 DNA: TGTGCCACCAGTGACCCGGGACAGGGTATCTATGGCTACACCTTC
CDR3 protein: CATSDPGQGIYGYTF

clone size: -
D gene: -
V gene: TRBV6-5
J gene: TRBJ1-1
CDR3 DNA: TGTGCCAGCAGACACCTCACGGGGGGACCGAACACTGAAGCTTTCTTT
CDR3 protein: CASRHLTGGPNTEAFF

clone size: -
D gene: -
V gene: TRBV6-1
J gene: TRBJ1-5
CDR3 DNA: TGTGCCAGCAGTGAAGGGGGCACTCCCGCTCAGCCCCAGCATTTT
CDR3 protein: CASSEGGTPAQPQHF

clone size: medium-sized
D gene: -
V gene: TRBV29-1
J gene: TRBJ1-1
CDR3 DNA: TGCAGCGTGACTGGGGCTTTCTTT
CDR3 protein: CSVTGAFF

clone size: -
D gene: -
V gene: TRBV5-6
J gene: TRBJ2-7
CDR3 DNA: TGCGCCAGCAAGAGTGAAACCGAGCAGTACTTC
CDR3 protein: CASKSETEQYF

clone size: medium-sized
D gene: TRBD1
V gene: TRBV29-1
J gene: TRBJ2-1
CDR3 DNA: TGCAGCGTTGAAGGAGACAGGGCAAATGAGCAGTTCTTC
CDR3 protein: CSVEGDRANEQFF

clone size: few
D gene: -
V gene: TRBV7-2
J gene: TRBJ1-4
CDR3 DNA: TGTGCCAGCAGCAAGACCGTCGGAACTAATGAAAAACTGTTTTTT
CDR3 protein: CASSKTVGTNEKLFF

clone size: -
D gene: -
V gene: TRBV5-5
J gene: TRBJ1-5
CDR3 DNA: TGTGCCAGCAGCTTGGAAGTAGTTCTGGGTCAGCCCCAGCATTTT
CDR3 protein: CASSLEVVLGQPQHF

clone size: medium-sized
D gene: -
V gene: TRBV12-3/TRBV12-4
J gene: TRBJ1-4
CDR3 DNA: TGTGCCAGCAGTCCATCGTGGCCTAGGGATGAAAAACTGTTTTTT
CDR3 protein: CASSPSWPRDEKLFF

clone size: -
D gene: TRBD1
V gene: TRBV28
J gene: TRBJ2-1
CDR3 DNA: TGTGCCAGCAGTCCCCGGGACAGGGCTGGTGAGCAGTTCTTC
CDR3 protein: CASSPRDRAGEQFF

clone size: few
D gene: -
V gene: TRBV12-3/TRBV12-4
J gene: TRBJ1-5
CDR3 DNA: TGTGCCAGCAGTTTAGGACGGGTCAATCAGCCCCAGCATTTT
CDR3 protein: CASSLGRVNQPQHF

clone size: -
D gene: TRBD2
V gene: TRBV2
J gene: TRBJ2-1
CDR3 DNA: TGTGCCAGCAGTGGGGGGAGGGAAAGGGGCAATGAGCAGTTCTTC
CDR3 protein: CASSGGRERGNEQFF

clone size: medium-sized
D gene: -
V gene: TRBV29-1
J gene: TRBJ1-1
CDR3 DNA: TGCAGCGTTGAACACAGCATGAACACTGAAGCTTTCTTT
CDR3 protein: CSVEHSMNTEAFF

clone size: -
D gene: -
V gene: TRBV20-1
J gene: TRBJ1-2
CDR3 DNA: TGCAGTGCTAGGATCGGGGAGCGGGTGCAACTCTATGGCTACACCTTC
CDR3 protein: CSARIGERVQLYGYTF

clone size: -
D gene: -
V gene: TRBV5-6
J gene: TRBJ1-4
CDR3 DNA: TGTGCCAGCAGCTTGTTTCGGGGGGGGCAGGATGAAAAACTGTTTTTT
CDR3 protein: CASSLFRGGQDEKLFF

clone size: few
D gene: -
V gene: TRBV5-5
J gene: TRBJ1-4
CDR3 DNA: TGTGCCAGCAGTCCCAAAGGGGGAAACACCGAAAAACTGTTTTTT
CDR3 protein: CASSPKGGNTEKLFF

clone size: medium-sized
D gene: -
V gene: TRBV6-5
J gene: TRBJ1-2
CDR3 DNA: TGTGCCAGCAGTCGACCCCTCTTAGTCTATGGCTACACCTTC
CDR3 protein: CASSRPLLVYGYTF

clone size: few
D gene: -
V gene: TRBV5-6
J gene: TRBJ2-5
CDR3 DNA: TGTGCCAGCAGCCCCGGAGGGCGTCAAGAGACCCAGTACTTC
CDR3 protein: CASSPGGRQETQYF

clone size: large
D gene: -
V gene: TRBV19
J gene: TRBJ2-2
CDR3 DNA: TGTGCCAGTAGTATAATGGGGACATCGAACACCGGGGAGCTGTTTTTT
CDR3 protein: CASSIMGTSNTGELFF

clone size: medium-sized
D gene: -
V gene: TRBV5-6
J gene: TRBJ2-3
CDR3 DNA: TGTGCCAGCAGCGGGGCACTTCGGGGCCGCACAGATACGCAGTATTTT
CDR3 protein: CASSGALRGRTDTQYF